These T cell receptor beta chains were read from a single sample in a study of blood T cell repertoires in COVID-19. Clones were sequenced by immunoSEQ multiplex PCR, and TCRdb holds only the in-frame ones, with some missing. The sample yields over 200,000 clones, roughly 89% seen once. The source material was peripheral blood. The origin of the receptors is a man aged 55 to 70 who had recovered from COVID-19. CDR3s include the opening cysteine and the closing phenylalanine or tryptophan. A D gene is named only where the DNA matches it firmly. Size is omitted from some rows. Given values are once, few, many or a class for expanded clones.

abundance	v_gene	d_gene	j_gene	CDR3nt	CDR3aa
.	TRBV19	.	TRBJ2-3	TGTGCCAGTACCCTCAGGGGGGCCTCTAGCACAGATACGCAGTATTTT	CASTLRGASSTDTQYF
.	TRBV5-1	.	TRBJ1-4	TGCGCCAGCAGCCCGGTCACAGGGAGTACTAATGAAAAACTGTTTTTT	CASSPVTGSTNEKLFF
.	TRBV30	.	TRBJ2-1	TGTGCCTGGAAGGACAGTTACAATGAGCAGTTCTTC	CAWKDSYNEQFF
.	TRBV5-1	.	TRBJ2-7	TGCGCCAGCAGTTTCTCGGGGGATCCCACCTACGAGCAGTACTTC	CASSFSGDPTYEQYF
.	TRBV30	.	TRBJ2-3	TGTGCCTGGAGTGCATCAGGGGATACGCAGTATTTT	CAWSASGDTQYF
.	TRBV7-9	TRBD2	TRBJ2-5	TGTGCCAGCAGCTTACTAGCGGGAGAGGAGACCCAGTACTTC	CASSLLAGEETQYF
.	TRBV7-9	TRBD2	TRBJ2-4	TGTGCCAGCAGCTTAGCACTAGCGGGGTTAAACATTCAGTACTTC	CASSLALAGLNIQYF
.	TRBV5-1	TRBD2	TRBJ2-1	TGCGCCAGCAGCTCGGCCGGGACTAGTCACAATGAGCAGTTCTTC	CASSSAGTSHNEQFF
.	TRBV28	.	TRBJ1-5	TGTGCCAGCAGTGCAGGGGTGCCCAGCAGCCATCAGCCCCAGCATTTT	CASSAGVPSSHQPQHF
.	TRBV28	.	TRBJ2-7	TGTGCCAGCAGTCCTCGACTGTGGAGCTCCTACGAGCAGTACTTC	CASSPRLWSSYEQYF
.	TRBV28	.	TRBJ2-5	TGTGCCAGCAGTTTGGTGGCCCCAGAGACCCAGTACTTC	CASSLVAPETQYF
few	TRBV28	.	TRBJ1-1	TGTGCCAGCAGTTTATTAACGGGGACTCTGCGGGCTGAAGCTTTCTTT	CASSLLTGTLRAEAFF
.	TRBV19	.	TRBJ1-1	TGTGCCAGTAGTGAGCAACGAAACACTGAAGCTTTCTTT	CASSEQRNTEAFF
few	TRBV7-2	TRBD2	TRBJ2-7	TGTGCCAGCAGCTCTTCGGGGAGCGGGAGGGCCATCGAGCAGTACTTC	CASSSSGSGRAIEQYF
.	TRBV28	TRBD2	TRBJ2-1	TGTGCCAGCAGGGAAGGGACTAGCGGGAGGGAGTTCTTC	CASREGTSGREFF
.	TRBV27	TRBD1	TRBJ1-6	TGTGCCAGCAGTCGGGACAGGGGTAATTCACCCCTCCACTTT	CASSRDRGNSPLHF
.	TRBV5-1	.	TRBJ2-3	TGCGCCAGCAGCTCACGGACAGCTTCCACAGATACGCAGTATTTT	CASSSRTASTDTQYF
few	TRBV4-2	TRBD2	TRBJ2-7	TGTGCCAGCAGCCAAGCTAGCGGGGGGTCCTACCTCTACGAGCAGTACTTC	CASSQASGGSYLYEQYF
.	TRBV6-4	TRBD1	TRBJ1-5	TGTGCCAGCAGCCCGGGACAGTATCAGCCCCAGCATTTT	CASSPGQYQPQHF
.	TRBV30	TRBD1	TRBJ2-6	TGTGCCTGGAAGGTGGCAGGGGGCGCTGGGGCCAACGTCCTGACTTTC	CAWKVAGGAGANVLTF
.	TRBV10-1	.	TRBJ2-1	TGCGCCAGCAGTGAGTCAGAATTATGGAGGGGACGTAGGGGATCGGGTGAGCAGTTCTTC	CASSESELWRGRRGSGEQFF
.	TRBV7-3	TRBD1	TRBJ2-1	TGTGCCAGCAGCCTCGGGACAGGGTTTAACAATGAGCAGTTCTTC	CASSLGTGFNNEQFF
.	TRBV30	.	TRBJ2-3	TGTGCCTGGGCCACGTTGGGAGCGGCGCAGTATTTT	CAWATLGAAQYF
.	TRBV11-2	TRBD1	TRBJ2-3	TGCGGGGCAGGGGGTACAGATACGCAGTATTTT	CGAGGTDTQYF
.	TRBV29-1	TRBD1	TRBJ1-2	TGCAGCGTTGAACTACAGGGGGTACCCGGCTACACCTTC	CSVELQGVPGYTF
.	TRBV5-6	TRBD1	TRBJ1-4	TGTGCCAGCAGCTTGCTCACAGGGGTCGGTGAAAAACTGTTTTTT	CASSLLTGVGEKLFF
.	TRBV19	.	TRBJ1-4	TGTGCCAGTAGTAGAGGAGATGGTGGTGAAAAACTGTTTTTT	CASSRGDGGEKLFF
few	TRBV19	.	TRBJ1-3	TGTGCCAGTAGACTACAGGGAAACTCTGGAAACACCATATATTTT	CASRLQGNSGNTIYF
.	TRBV12-3/TRBV12-4	TRBD1	TRBJ1-1	TGTGCCAGCAGTCGACAGGGTCCCATGGAGGCTTTCTTT	CASSRQGPMEAFF
.	TRBV7-7	.	TRBJ1-2	TGTGCCAGCAGCGTCACGCGGGGCTACACCTTC	CASSVTRGYTF
.	TRBV5-1	TRBD1	TRBJ1-1	TGCGCCAGCAGGCTCGGGACAGGGGGGATGAACACTGAAGCTTTCTTT	CASRLGTGGMNTEAFF
.	TRBV9	.	TRBJ2-5	TGTGCCAGCAGCCCCGGGGTCTTAGAAGAGACCCAGTACTTC	CASSPGVLEETQYF
.	TRBV5-1	TRBD1	TRBJ1-1	TGCGCCAGCAGCTCTGGACAGGGCGCAACTCGATACACTGAAGCTTTCTTT	CASSSGQGATRYTEAFF
.	TRBV10-1	TRBD2	TRBJ2-5	TGCGCCAGTTCTAGCGGGGCCCAAGAGACCCAGTACTTC	CASSSGAQETQYF
.	TRBV5-1	TRBD1	TRBJ2-3	TGCGCCAGCAGCTTGGTAGAGACAGGGGGCCCAGATACGCAGTATTTT	CASSLVETGGPDTQYF
.	TRBV30	.	TRBJ1-4	TGTGCCTGGAGTGTCTTGGGGACAACAACTAATGAAAAACTGTTTTTT	CAWSVLGTTTNEKLFF
.	TRBV11-2	TRBD1	TRBJ2-7	TGTGCCAGCAGCTTAGATGAGCCGGGACAGGGGGCCTACGAGCAGTACTTC	CASSLDEPGQGAYEQYF
.	TRBV7-3	.	TRBJ2-1	TGTGCCAGCAGCTTAGGTGGGTCGGGGACCTACAATGAGCAGTTCTTC	CASSLGGSGTYNEQFF
.	TRBV6-5	.	TRBJ1-5	TGTGCCAGCAGTTACGGTTATGGCCAGCCCCAGCATTTT	CASSYGYGQPQHF
.	TRBV4-3	TRBD1	TRBJ2-7	TGCGCCAGCAGCCCGCGGACAGGGGACGAGCAGTACTTC	CASSPRTGDEQYF
.	TRBV6-5	.	TRBJ2-7	TGTGCCAGCAGTTCTGGGCGGGGCAGGGAGCAGTACTTC	CASSSGRGREQYF
.	TRBV5-1	.	TRBJ2-7	TGCGCCAGCAGAATGTCTAGTGCCTACGAGCAGTACTTC	CASRMSSAYEQYF
.	TRBV7-9	.	TRBJ1-2	TGTGCCAGCAGCTTAGAGTCAGGGCCTAACTATGGCTACACCTTC	CASSLESGPNYGYTF
.	TRBV5-1	TRBD1	TRBJ2-2	TGCGCCAGCAGCCAGTTGGACAGGGGGAACGGGGAGCTGTTTTTT	CASSQLDRGNGELFF
.	TRBV28	.	TRBJ2-6	TGTGCCAGCATCCAGTCCTCTGGGGCCAACGTCCTGACTTTC	CASIQSSGANVLTF
.	TRBV5-1	.	TRBJ1-6	TGCGCCAGCGGCCTACAGGGAGATAATTCACCCCTCCACTTT	CASGLQGDNSPLHF
.	TRBV6-6	.	TRBJ2-6	TGTGCCAGCAGTTTACAGGGTTCCGGGGCCAACGTCCTGACTTTC	CASSLQGSGANVLTF
once	TRBV7-3	.	TRBJ1-6	TGTGCCAGCAGTTTAGAGGGCTATTCACCCCTCCACTTT	CASSLEGYSPLHF
.	TRBV15	.	TRBJ2-3	TGTGCCACCAGCAGAGATAGTTATACGCAGTATTTT	CATSRDSYTQYF
once	TRBV5-4	TRBD2	TRBJ2-7	TGTGCCAGCAGCTTGGGACTAGCAGACTACGAGCAGTACTTC	CASSLGLADYEQYF
once	TRBV5-4	TRBD1	TRBJ2-7	TGTGCCAGCAGCTTGGACAGGGGGACCTACGAGCAGTACTTC	CASSLDRGTYEQYF
.	TRBV7-2	TRBD2	TRBJ2-3	TGTGCCAGCAGCTTGCGGGGGGGCCGGGAAGATACGCAGTATTTT	CASSLRGGREDTQYF
.	TRBV18	.	TRBJ1-5	TGTGCCAGCTCACCACGAGACAGTGATCAGCCCCAGCATTTT	CASSPRDSDQPQHF